The T cell receptor beta chain described here comes from a study of T cell changes during pregnancy in multiple sclerosis. Produced via immunoSEQ multiplex PCR; TCRdb's table is partial and in-frame only. Among over 45,000 clones listed, around nine tenths were seen once. The CDR3 consists of 16 residues. V trimming: 5 bases; J trimming: 6 bases; junction bases outside the gene matches: 10. Germline loops: CDR1 SGHVS, CDR2 FQNEAQ. Source: peripheral blood, taken in the third trimester of pregnancy. This sequence was found in a female donor in good health, enrolled as a control in a pregnancy study. This rearrangement joins TRBV7-8 to TRBJ1-5; 10 positions match TRBD1. CDR3 DNA: TGTGCCAGCAGCGTCCGCTCCGGGACAGGGGTTCAGCCCCAGCATTTT. Protein sequence: CASSVRSGTGVQPQHF.